These 7 T cell receptor beta chains were all obtained from the same sample, sequenced in a study of human T cells and chemical hapten exposure. TCRdb ran MiXCR on the RACE reads and lists one entry per CDR3 protein. The top ten hold roughly 2.1% of the sample, which has about 39,000 distinct CDR3 sequences, approximately 11% seen once. The time point denotes: patch test 3, about 24 weeks after DPC sensitization. Treatment in this sample: therapeutic diphenylcyclopropenone sensitization with weekly scalp DPC. Sequencing started from total RNA isolated from unfractionated whole blood. The material was whole blood, obtained in connection with sensitization to the hapten diphenylcyclopropenone (DPC). These receptors were obtained from a middle-aged woman with alopecia areata. Some clones in this sample may be carry-over from other donors' samples.

The chain links TRBV7-8 to TRBJ2-3; tentative D call: TRBD1 (6 bases). Germline CDR1 reads SGHVS; CDR2 reads FQNEAQ. The CDR3 has 16 residues. The ends were cut back, 3 bases at V and 2 bases at J, with 15 bases in the middle. The CDR3 spells CASSLDSRRPTDTQYF. CDR3 DNA: TGTGCCAGCAGCTTGGACAGCAGACGACCCACAGATACGCAGTATTTT.

This clonotype was seen a few times. The chain joins TRBV15 to TRBJ2-3, with D uncertain. This CDR3 spans 13 amino acids. Germline loops: CDR1 LNHNV, CDR2 YYDKDF (reference sequence). V was shortened by 0 bases and J by 6 bases, with 7 bases between the two germline ends. For the CDR3, the DNA is TGTGCCACCAGCAGAGACCGCCAGGATACGCAGTATTTT. Translating gives CATSRDRQDTQYF.

The sample holds many counts of this clonotype. The chain recombines TRBV2 with TRBJ2-6; D gene uncertain. Looked up from germline, CDR1 is SNHLY and CDR2 is FYNNEI. The CDR3 sequence is 14 residues long. V was trimmed by 4 bases and J by 0 bases, leaving 4 bases between them. CDR3 DNA: TGTGCCAGCAGTGCAAGCTCTGGGGCCAACGTCCTGACTTTC. It translates to CASSASSGANVLTF.

The rearrangement joins TRBV6-6 to TRBJ2-1, with D perhaps given as TRBD1 or TRBD2 (5 bases each). There are 14 residues in the CDR3. The germline CDR1 and CDR2 sequences are MNHNY and SVGAGI (reference sequence). The ends were cut back, 3 bases at V and 1 base at J, with 7 bases in the middle. The DNA for the CDR3 is TGTGCCAGCAGTTATGGGGGTTCCTACAATGAGCAGTTCTTC. Translation gives CASSYGGSYNEQFF.

CDR3 loop: CASRRPWGGEQFF. The CDR3 bases are TGTGCCAGCAGGCGACCGTGGGGGGGTGAGCAGTTCTTC. The rearrangement uses TRBV12-3 or TRBV12-4 and TRBJ2-1; 7 bases map to TRBD2. The CDR3 contains 13 residues. Unmatched junction bases numbered 8, after V lost 6 bases and J lost 9 bases.

This clonotype was detected ten times or more. The CDR3 loop is CAISPRGYEQYF. CDR3 nucleotide sequence: TGTGCCATCAGTCCACGGGGGTACGAGCAGTACTTC. V usage is TRBV10-3 and J usage is TRBJ2-7; D perhaps matches TRBD2 (6 bases). With 5 bases removed from V and 4 bases from J, the gap between germline ends came to 9 bases. This CDR3 is built from 12 residues. Germline CDR1 reads ENHRY; CDR2 reads SYGVKD.

This clonotype has just a few counts. J is TRBJ2-2 and V is TRBV25-1; 9 bases fit TRBD1. The CDR3 is 14 residues long. In germline, CDR1 is MGHDK, CDR2 SYGVNS. The junction had 4 bases not matched to a gene; V was cut back by 5 bases and J by 6 bases. CDR3 sequence reads: CASSTWTGAGELFF. CDR3 coding DNA: TGTGCCAGCAGTACCTGGACAGGGGCCGGGGAGCTGTTTTTT.